The clone carrying this TCR beta chain occurred a few times. In the authors' methods: Using reference gene primer amplification, nucleated cell counts were estimated. Sequencing used immunoSEQ multiplex PCR; TCRdb keeps in-frame clones, though not all of them. That table gives V, J and clone size, and the DNA gave D and trimming. The sample includes about 220,000 clones, less than 85% of them seen just once. This sample stems from a study of blood T cell repertoires in COVID-19. Looking at the study overall: In each case, the material was cDNA or gDNA derived from T cells, B-cell-depleted T cells, or PBMCs.

This CDR3 spans 17 amino acids. Per germline, CDR1 SGHNT and CDR2 YENEEA. Germline trimming cut 5 bases from V and 3 bases from J; bases unmatched to any gene: 5. The receptor was derived from a woman between 65 and 79 years old with acute or convalescent COVID-19. V gene TRBV11-3 combines with J gene TRBJ2-6, with 12 bases lining up with TRBD1. Material: peripheral blood. The CDR3 DNA reads as TGTGCCAGCAGCCCCGGGACAGGGGGCGGTGGGGCCAACGTCCTGACTTTC. This codes for CASSPGTGGGGANVLTF.